The present T cell receptor (beta chain) was sequenced within a study of T cell responses to AZD1222 COVID-19 vaccine. Study in general: Second-dose intervals near 4 or 12 weeks were combined.

Notes on the study in general: The CD4 TCRs associated with vaccination extended across spike and predominated at 160-218 and 743-854. Repertoires were collected only later (after the peak T cell response had occurred). White British people made up most donors, females outnumbered males, and clonal diversity was possibly underestimated.

Method: immunoSEQ multiplex PCR; TCRdb's copy keeps in-frame clones and lacks some. This table holds approximately 57,000 clones, about 90% found once. This clone showed up just once. The antigen is not known. The CDR3 covers 14 residues. The V gene end was trimmed by 3 bases and the J gene end by 3 bases; junction bases not matched to a gene: 3. Per the germline V gene, CDR1 is LGHDT and CDR2 is YNNKEL (reference sequence). The TCR originated in an adult in good health. The chain couples TRBV3-1 (or the pseudogene TRBV3-2) to TRBJ1-1; TRBD1 matches 8 bases. The sequences come from peripheral blood, collected on day 0 of AZD1222 vaccination. This CDR3 reads CASSHIQGDTEAFF. For the CDR3, the DNA is TGTGCCAGCAGCCATATACAGGGGGACACTGAAGCTTTCTTT.